Below are 10 T cell receptor beta chains sequenced from a single sample in a study of shared clonotypes between healthy human individuals. Using immunoSEQ multiplex PCR, the repertoire was profiled, and TCRdb retains in-frame clones only, with some absent. Of some 2,000,000 clones in the sample, approximately 94% were seen once. Sequenced material: naive CD4+ T cells sorted from blood. Documented subset: CD45RA+ positively selected. These receptors originate from a young man in good health.

As for this clone: The same CDR3 arises from other DNA sequences in this sample as well. V is TRBV25-1 and J is TRBJ1-4, with D perhaps matching TRBD1 (5 bases). Trimming shortened V by 3 bases and J by 3 bases, and 8 bases separated the two germline ends. CDR1 and CDR2 from the germline V gene are MGHDK and SYGVNS. The CDR3 has 14 residues. DNA for the CDR3: TGTGCCAGCAGTGAGCCGGGGCCTAATGAAAAACTGTTTTTT. It specifies CASSEPGPNEKLFF. The whole variable domain, filled in from reference TRBV25-1 and TRBJ1-4, reads EADIYQTPRYLVIGTGKKITLECSQTMGHDKMYWYQQDPGMELHLIHYSYGVNSTEKGDLSSESTVSRIRTEHFPLTLESARPSHTSQYLCASSEPGPNEKLFFGSGTQLSVL.

V is TRBV28 and J is TRBJ2-7, with D perhaps TRBD1 or TRBD2 (5 bases each). Per germline, CDR1 MDHEN and CDR2 SYDVKM. Deletions cut 10 bases from V and 3 bases from J, with 16 bases between. This CDR3 is built from 13 residues. In DNA, the CDR3 is TGTGCCATACGGGGACCACCCCTCTACGAGCAGTACTTC. Translated, it gives CAIRGPPLYEQYF.

This chain links TRBV6-1 with TRBJ1-2; D gene unclear. The germline gives CDR1 MNHNS, CDR2 SASEGT. The germline V and J ends were trimmed by 1 base and 2 bases, with 8 bases remaining between them. The CDR3 has 14 amino acids. The CDR3 region is CASSEGTLNYGYTF. For the CDR3, the DNA is TGTGCCAGCAGTGAAGGTACCCTAAACTATGGCTACACCTTC.

The gene calls are TRBV4-1 and TRBJ1-4; 7 positions agree with TRBD1. The CDR3 is 16 amino acids. Germline V gene data show CDR1 as MGHRA and CDR2 as YSYEKL. V was pared by 0 bases and J by 8 bases, with 9 bases of the junction left unmatched. The CDR3 loop reads CASSQDIQGSEEKLFF. The CDR3 coding sequence is TGCGCCAGCAGCCAAGATATACAGGGGTCGGAGGAAAAACTGTTTTTT.

The chain uses TRBV10-3 and TRBJ1-2; 9 bases map to TRBD1. The CDR3 loop spans 14 amino acids. The trim removed 5 bases at V and 2 bases at J, leaving 3 bases unmatched. The germline V gene has CDR1 ENHRY and CDR2 SYGVKD. The CDR3 sequence is CAISTGTGNYGYTF. DNA for the CDR3: TGTGCCATCAGTACCGGGACAGGGAACTATGGCTACACCTTC.

The V call is TRBV19, the J call TRBJ2-6, with D possibly being TRBD1 (6 bases). This CDR3 has 17 amino acids. Germline CDR1 and CDR2: LNHDA and SQIVND (reference sequence). The V end lost 1 base, the J end lost 2 bases, and 12 bases lay between the germline ends. The CDR3 spells CASSIGQGKAGANVLTF. The DNA for the CDR3 is TGTGCCAGTAGTATAGGGCAGGGGAAGGCTGGGGCCAACGTCCTGACTTTC.

V and J are TRBV5-6 and TRBJ2-7; 10 nucleotides match TRBD2. Germline CDR1 and CDR2: SGHDT and YYEEEE. The length of the CDR3 is 19 residues. Germline trimming cut 4 bases from V and 5 bases from J; bases unmatched to any gene: 21. The CDR3 DNA is TGTGCCAGCAGCCTACTAGCGGGATATAGCCACTCCAATCAGGACGAGCAGTACTTC. Translation gives CASSLLAGYSHSNQDEQYF. Using reference TRBV5-6 and TRBJ2-7 for the parts outside the CDR3, the full variable domain is DAGVTQSPTHLIKTRGQQVTLRCSPKSGHDTVSWYQQALGQGPQFIFQYYEEEERQRGNFPDRFSGHQFPNYSSELNVNALLLGDSALYLCASSLLAGYSHSNQDEQYFGPGTRLTVT.

This rearrangement joins TRBV18 to TRBJ2-7, with D possibly being TRBD1 (7 bases). Germline assignment: CDR1 KGHSH and CDR2 LQKENI. This CDR3 has 16 residues. Trimming took 0 bases from V and 6 from J, leaving 18 bases between them. CDR3 protein: CASSPPYSGRGVEQYF. The DNA for the CDR3 is TGTGCCAGCTCACCACCGTATTCTGGCAGGGGGGTCGAGCAGTACTTC.

V usage is TRBV2 and J usage is TRBJ2-5, with TRBD1 as a possible D gene (5 bases). The germline V and J ends were trimmed by 3 bases and 1 base, with 12 bases remaining between them. From germline, CDR1 is SNHLY and CDR2 FYNNEI. This CDR3 is built from 15 residues. The CDR3 DNA reads TGTGCCAGCAGTGATCAAGGGGCGCCCCAAGAGACCCAGTACTTC. Protein product: CASSDQGAPQETQYF.

On this clone: Additional DNA sequences in this sample encode the identical CDR3. The genes are TRBV6-6 and TRBJ2-7; 8 nucleotides align to TRBD2. V was pared by 8 bases and J by 0 bases, with 6 bases of the junction left unmatched. CDR1 and CDR2 from the germline V gene are MNHNY and SVGAGI (reference sequence). The CDR3 consists of 14 residues. The chain's CDR3 is CASRSSGSSYEQYF. CDR3 nucleotides: TGTGCCAGCCGGTCCAGCGGGAGCTCCTACGAGCAGTACTTC.